The sequence of this TCR beta chain was determined in a study of cytomegalovirus exposure and HLA in healthy donors. Points from the study as a whole: Most observed TCR sequences were rare, whereas some public TCRs were detected in many donors.

Germline V lookup: CDR1 MNHNS, CDR2 SASEGT. V lost 1 base to trimming and J lost 1 base, with 13 bases between them. The CDR3 extends over 16 amino acids. Primers: 60 Vbeta forward and 13 Jbeta reverse. TCRdb's table, derived via immunoSEQ multiplex PCR, lists solely in-frame clones and lacks some. Of approximately 190,000 clones in the sample, 82% were seen once. This clone was counted only a few times. What it binds is unknown. This chain uses TRBV6-1 with TRBJ1-2, with D uncertain. The TCR was taken from a boy aged 2-9 years in good health and CMV-seronegative. The sequenced sample consisted of PBMCs. The CDR3 DNA reads as TGTGCCAGCAGTGAAGGGTTTAGGGCGGGTAACTATGGCTACACCTTC. Amino acids: CASSEGFRAGNYGYTF.